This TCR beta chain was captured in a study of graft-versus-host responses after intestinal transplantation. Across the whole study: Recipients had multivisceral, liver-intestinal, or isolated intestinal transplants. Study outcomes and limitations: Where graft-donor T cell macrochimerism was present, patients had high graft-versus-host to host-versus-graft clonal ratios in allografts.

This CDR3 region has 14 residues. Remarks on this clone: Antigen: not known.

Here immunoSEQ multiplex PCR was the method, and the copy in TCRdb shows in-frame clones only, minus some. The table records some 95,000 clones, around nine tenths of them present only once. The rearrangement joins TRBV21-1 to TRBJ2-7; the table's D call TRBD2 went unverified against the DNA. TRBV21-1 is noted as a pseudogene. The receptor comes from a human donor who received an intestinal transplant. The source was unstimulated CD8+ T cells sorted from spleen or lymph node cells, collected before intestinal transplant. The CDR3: CASLLSTDCYEQYF. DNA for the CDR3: TGTGCCAGCCTACTATCGACCGATTGCTACGAGCAGTACTTC.